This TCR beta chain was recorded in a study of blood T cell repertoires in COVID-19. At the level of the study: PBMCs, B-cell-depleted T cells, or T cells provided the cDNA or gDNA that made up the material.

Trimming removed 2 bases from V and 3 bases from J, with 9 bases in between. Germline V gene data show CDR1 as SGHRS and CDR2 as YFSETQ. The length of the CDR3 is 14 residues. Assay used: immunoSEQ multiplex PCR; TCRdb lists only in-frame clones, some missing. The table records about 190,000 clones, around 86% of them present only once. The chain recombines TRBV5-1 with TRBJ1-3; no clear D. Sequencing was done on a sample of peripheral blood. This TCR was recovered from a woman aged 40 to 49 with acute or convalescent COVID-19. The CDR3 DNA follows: TGCGCCAGCAGCTTTGGTGCGTTTGGAAACACCATATATTTT. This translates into CASSFGAFGNTIYF.